The 26 T cell receptor beta chains presented below share a single source sample, sequenced in a study of blood T cell repertoires in COVID-19. Here immunoSEQ multiplex PCR was the method, and the copy in TCRdb shows in-frame clones only, minus some. The table records roughly 68,000 clones, roughly four fifths of them present only once. Sequenced input: peripheral blood. The origin of the receptors is a man in his sixties with COVID-19, enrolled during active disease.

As for this clone: Other DNA sequences in this sample translate to the same CDR3. The chain links TRBV6-5 to TRBJ1-3, with a possible D match to TRBD1 (6 bases). The length of the CDR3 is 15 residues. V gave up 2 bases and J gave up 2 bases, with 10 bases separating them. The germline V gene has CDR1 MNHEY and CDR2 SVGAGI. The CDR3: CASSYRGGTGNTIYF. In nucleotides, the CDR3 is TGTGCCAGCAGTTACAGGGGGGGGACTGGAAACACCATATATTTT.

This clone was seen a single time. Written as DNA, the CDR3 is TGTGCCAGCCGCAAGGGAGGTGGCTTACACCAAGAGACCCAGTACTTC. Translated, it gives CASRKGGGLHQETQYF. The chain is built from TRBV2 and TRBJ2-5; D might be TRBD2 (6 bases). Germline-derived CDR1 and CDR2 are SNHLY and FYNNEI. CDR3 size: 16 residues. The V end was cut by 8 bases, the J end by 0 bases, with 19 bases between.

V usage is TRBV7-3 and J usage is TRBJ2-3, with D possibly TRBD1 on 5 matching bases. The germline gives CDR1 SGHTA, CDR2 FQGTGA. Deletions cut 5 bases from V and 3 bases from J, with 15 bases between. The CDR3 extends over 15 amino acids. CDR3 region: CASSPRVGETDTQYF. The DNA for the CDR3 is TGTGCCAGCAGCCCCAGGGTAGGAGAAACAGATACGCAGTATTTT.

This clone was seen only a few times. V usage is TRBV5-4 and J usage is TRBJ2-3, with a possible D match to TRBD1 (5 bases). Trimming pared 4 bases from V and 15 bases from J, leaving 24 bases between. Germline CDR1 reads SGHNT; CDR2 reads YYREEE (reference sequence). The CDR3 has 14 amino acids. In nucleotides, the CDR3 is TGTGCCAGCAGCACCTCCTCGACAGACGCTTTATCATATTTT. This gives the protein CASSTSSTDALSYF. The full variable domain, in which reference TRBV5-4 and TRBJ2-3 provide the parts outside the CDR3, is ETGVTQSPTHLIKTRGQQVTLRCSSQSGHNTVSWYQQALGQGPQFIFQYYREEENGRGNFPPRFSGLQFPNYSSELNVNALELDDSALYLCASSTSSTDALSYFGPGTRLTVL.

V is TRBV11-3 and J is TRBJ2-7; 8 bases are shared with TRBD1. CDR1 is SGHNT, CDR2 YENEEA, per germline. Trimming cost V 4 bases and J 6 bases; bases outside gene matches: 8. There are 14 residues in the CDR3. DNA for the CDR3: TGTGCCAGCAGCTCGAGACAGGGGACGGGCGAGCAGTACTTC. This codes for CASSSRQGTGEQYF.

This chain uses TRBV24-1 with TRBJ1-5, with 7 bases matching TRBD1. CDR3 length equals 13 residues. The germline gives CDR1 KGHDR, CDR2 SFDVKD. Germline trimming cut 9 bases from V and 3 bases from J; bases unmatched to any gene: 4. The CDR3 sequence: CATSTGNNQPQHF. In nucleotides, the CDR3 is TGTGCCACCTCGACAGGGAACAATCAGCCCCAGCATTTT.

In nucleotides, the CDR3 is TGTGCCAGCAGCCTTGAGTACGAGCAGTACTTC. Translating it yields CASSLEYEQYF. The genes are TRBV28 and TRBJ2-7; no reliable D call. The CDR3 is 11 amino acids. Germline V gene lookup returns CDR1 MDHEN and CDR2 SYDVKM. Trimming removed 6 bases at V and 4 bases at J, with 7 bases between. Full variable domain (remainder filled in from reference TRBV28 and TRBJ2-7): DVKVTQSSRYLVKRTGEKVFLECVQDMDHENMFWYRQDPGLGLRLIYFSYDVKMKEKGDIPEGYSVSREKKERFSLILESASTNQTSMYLCASSLEYEQYFGPGTRLTVT.

V and J are TRBV5-6 and TRBJ1-6; D remains unclear. Germline V gene sequence: CDR1 SGHDT, CDR2 YYEEEE. Trimming left V 1 base short and J 0 bases short, with 11 bases between. The CDR3 consists of 17 residues. The DNA of the CDR3 is TGTGCCAGCAGCTTGCGTAGCGGAAGCTCCTATAATTCACCCCTCCACTTT. This sequence encodes CASSLRSGSSYNSPLHF.

This rearrangement joins TRBV7-9 to TRBJ2-5, with D possibly being TRBD1 (5 bases). Trimming pared 5 bases from V and 1 base from J, leaving 14 bases between. The germline CDR1 and CDR2 sequences are SEHNR and FQNEAQ (reference sequence). CDR3 size: 15 residues. CDR3 DNA sequence: TGTGCCAGCAGCGGCAAGACAGCCGGCCAAGAGACCCAGTACTTC. It yields the protein CASSGKTAGQETQYF.

The chain couples TRBV4-1 to TRBJ1-3; D gene uncertain. Germline values: CDR1 MGHRA, CDR2 YSYEKL. V was cut by 4 bases and J by 8 bases, with 12 bases left in between. This CDR3 has 13 amino acids. This CDR3 is CASSLVAGDTIYF. CDR3 coding DNA: TGCGCCAGCAGCCTGGTGGCCGGGGACACCATATATTTT.

The chain couples TRBV6-1 to TRBJ1-1; D is possibly TRBD1 (5 bases). The ends were cut back, 0 bases at V and 8 bases at J, with 25 bases in the middle. The CDR3 consists of 18 residues. Per germline, CDR1 MNHNS and CDR2 SASEGT. The CDR3 nucleotides are TGTGCCAGCAGTGAAGCGCAGGGATCTGGGGGGGGATCCTTCGAAGCTTTCTTT. The encoded protein is CASSEAQGSGGGSFEAFF.

The CDR3 region has the DNA TGCAGTGCTACGCCAGGGTATGGCTACACCTTC. Protein product: CSATPGYGYTF. The J gene is TRBJ1-2, the V gene TRBV20-1; TRBD1 might be the D (5 bases). Germline loops: CDR1 DFQATT, CDR2 SNEGSKA (reference sequence). This CDR3 has 11 residues. The V end was cut by 4 bases, the J end by 5 bases, with 8 bases between.

J is TRBJ2-2 and V is TRBV14, with TRBD2 identical over 12 bases. The CDR3 has 17 amino acids. The V segment lost 0 bases and the J segment 7 bases; nucleotides outside the gene matches: 6. The germline V gene encodes CDR1 SGHDN and CDR2 FVKESK. The CDR3 sequence is CASSQDRLAGEDGELFF. CDR3 DNA sequence: TGTGCCAGCAGCCAAGATCGACTAGCGGGGGAAGACGGGGAGCTGTTTTTT.

This clone was counted once. The chain recombines TRBV30 with TRBJ1-1; a possible D gene is TRBD1 (6 bases). CDR3 length: 15 amino acids. The ends were cut back, 2 bases at V and 1 base at J, with 14 bases in the middle. The germline V gene encodes CDR1 GTSNPN and CDR2 SVGIG (reference sequence). CDR3 coding DNA: TGTGCCTGGAGTAGTGGAGGGGGGGGGAACACTGAAGCTTTCTTT. This gives the protein CAWSSGGGGNTEAFF.

The chain employs TRBV3-1 (or the pseudogene TRBV3-2) and TRBJ2-3, with 10 bases matching TRBD2. Germline loops: CDR1 LGHDT, CDR2 YNNKEL (reference sequence). V dropped 5 bases and J dropped 5; count of bases not matched to a gene: 4. This CDR3 has 14 amino acids. In DNA form, the CDR3 reads TGTGCCAGCAGCTCGTCTAGCGGGGGAGATACGCAGTATTTT. Protein: CASSSSSGGDTQYF.

This chain links TRBV6-6 with TRBJ2-2; D may be TRBD2 (6 bases). Trimming pared 5 bases from V and 5 bases from J, leaving 21 bases between. CDR1 and CDR2 (germline): MNHNY, SVGAGI (reference sequence). The CDR3 totals 17 residues. The chain's CDR3 is CASSPRRGGSGTGELFF. Written as DNA, the CDR3 is TGTGCCAGCAGTCCCCGCCGAGGAGGGTCTGGGACCGGGGAGCTGTTTTTT.

The rearrangement links TRBV28 to TRBJ2-1, with 8 nucleotides matching TRBD2. CDR3 length: 16 amino acids. Looked up from germline, CDR1 is MDHEN and CDR2 is SYDVKM. With V trimmed by 1 base and J by 1 base, 3 bases remained unmatched. The CDR3 DNA reads as TGTGCCAGCAGTTTATCGGCTAGCGGGTCCTACAATGAGCAGTTCTTC. Amino acid sequence: CASSLSASGSYNEQFF.

The chain carries TRBV5-5 and TRBJ1-2; D gene ambiguous. CDR1 SGHKS and CDR2 YYEKEE come from the germline V gene (reference sequence). Trimming left V 2 bases short and J 3 bases short, with 8 bases between. CDR3 length: 13 residues. The DNA for the CDR3 is TGTGCCAGCAGCTTCTCCGGGGACTATGGCTACACCTTC. Residues: CASSFSGDYGYTF.

The table lists this clone with a few counts. In DNA form, the CDR3 reads TGTGCCAGCAGTAACACGATGGAAGCTTTCTTT. Translated, it gives CASSNTMEAFF. The chain joins TRBV6-5 to TRBJ1-1; D not certain. The CDR3 runs 11 residues. With 5 bases removed from V and 8 bases from J, the gap between germline ends came to 9 bases. Per the germline V gene, CDR1 is MNHEY and CDR2 is SVGAGI.

This clone was found a few times. The chain has TRBV24-1 and TRBJ2-7; TRBD2 aligns across 14 bases. V shed 3 bases and J 7 bases; nucleotides not matched to a gene: 4. Germline CDR1 and CDR2: KGHDR and SFDVKD. The CDR3 is 15 amino acids. CDR3 coding DNA: TGTGCCACCAGTGATCGGACTAGCGGGAGGCTAGAGCAGTACTTC. This encodes CATSDRTSGRLEQYF.

V is TRBV9 and J is TRBJ2-6; 13 nucleotides line up with TRBD2. Germline CDR1 SGDLS, CDR2 YYNGEE. The V gene end was trimmed by 4 bases and the J gene end by 0 bases; junction bases not matched to a gene: 4. This CDR3 has 18 amino acids. This chain's CDR3 is CASSPRLAGGSGANVLTF. CDR3 DNA sequence: TGTGCCAGCAGCCCCCGACTAGCGGGAGGCTCTGGGGCCAACGTCCTGACTTTC.

This rearrangement joins TRBV5-6 to TRBJ1-2; 8 positions agree with TRBD1. V shed 4 bases and J 6 bases; nucleotides not matched to a gene: 5. The length of the CDR3 is 13 residues. The germline CDR1 and CDR2 sequences are SGHDT and YYEEEE. Written as DNA, the CDR3 is TGTGCCAGCAGCCGCGACAGGGGAGATGGCTACACCTTC. It translates to CASSRDRGDGYTF.

The chain uses TRBV19 and TRBJ2-1, with D possibly TRBD2 on 5 matching bases. The germline V gene has CDR1 LNHDA and CDR2 SQIVND (reference sequence). This CDR3 region has 13 residues. V was trimmed by 8 bases and J by 4 bases, leaving 12 bases between them. CDR3 DNA sequence: TGTGCCAGTCGGACTTTTACTTACAATGAGCAGTTCTTC. Protein: CASRTFTYNEQFF.

This chain joins TRBV19 and TRBJ2-7, with D perhaps TRBD1 (6 bases). This CDR3 region has 12 residues. Trimming shortened V by 11 bases and J by 6 bases, and 17 bases separated the two germline ends. Germline V gene sequence: CDR1 LNHDA, CDR2 SQIVND (reference sequence). This chain's CDR3 is CAWGLGALEQYF. The CDR3 region has the DNA TGTGCCTGGGGGCTTGGGGCGCTCGAGCAGTACTTC.

The J gene is TRBJ1-2, the V gene TRBV4-1; D is unclear. This CDR3 region has 16 residues. Germline V gene sequence: CDR1 MGHRA, CDR2 YSYEKL. Trimming removed 1 base at V and 3 bases at J, with 15 bases between. The CDR3 is CASSQGAAGKHYGYTF. CDR3 coding DNA: TGCGCCAGCAGCCAAGGAGCGGCGGGGAAACACTATGGCTACACCTTC.

Here the CDR3 DNA reads TGTGCCAGCAGCTTCACTAGCGGGAGGGGGGAACCCAAGTATTTT. Its protein product is CASSFTSGRGEPKYF. The chain combines TRBV3-1 (or the pseudogene TRBV3-2) with TRBJ2-3; 13 positions match TRBD2. Per germline, CDR1 LGHDT and CDR2 YNNKEL (reference sequence). Germline trimming cut 5 bases from V and 13 bases from J; bases unmatched to any gene: 12. CDR3 length: 15 amino acids.